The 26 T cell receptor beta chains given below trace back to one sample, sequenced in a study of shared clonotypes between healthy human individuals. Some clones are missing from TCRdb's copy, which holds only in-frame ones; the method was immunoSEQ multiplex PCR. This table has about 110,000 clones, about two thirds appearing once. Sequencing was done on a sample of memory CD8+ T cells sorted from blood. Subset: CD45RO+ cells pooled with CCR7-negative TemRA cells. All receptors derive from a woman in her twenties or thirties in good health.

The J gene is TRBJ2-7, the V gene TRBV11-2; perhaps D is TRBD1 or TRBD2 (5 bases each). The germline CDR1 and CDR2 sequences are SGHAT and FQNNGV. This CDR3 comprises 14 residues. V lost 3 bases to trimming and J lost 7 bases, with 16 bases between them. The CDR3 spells CASSLVFGDAEQYF. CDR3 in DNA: TGTGCCAGCAGCTTGGTGTTTGGGGACGCAGAGCAGTACTTC.

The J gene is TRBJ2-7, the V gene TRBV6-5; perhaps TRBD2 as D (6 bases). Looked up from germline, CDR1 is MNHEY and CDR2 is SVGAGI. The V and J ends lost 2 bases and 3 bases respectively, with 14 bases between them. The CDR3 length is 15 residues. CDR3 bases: TGTGCCAGCAGTTACGGGGCGGGAAGCCTCTACGAGCAGTACTTC. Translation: CASSYGAGSLYEQYF.

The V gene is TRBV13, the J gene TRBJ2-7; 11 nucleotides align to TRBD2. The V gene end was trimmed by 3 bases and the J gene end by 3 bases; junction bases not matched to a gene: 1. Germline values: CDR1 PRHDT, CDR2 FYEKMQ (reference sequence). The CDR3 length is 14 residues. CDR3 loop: CASSLGLAVYEQYF. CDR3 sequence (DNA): TGTGCCAGCAGCTTGGGACTAGCGGTCTACGAGCAGTACTTC.

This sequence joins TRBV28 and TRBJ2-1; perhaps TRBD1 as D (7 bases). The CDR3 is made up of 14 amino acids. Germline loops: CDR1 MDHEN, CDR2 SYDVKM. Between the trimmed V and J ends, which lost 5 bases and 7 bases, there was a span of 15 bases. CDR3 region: CASSISRGANEQFF. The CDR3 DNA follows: TGTGCCAGCAGTATAAGCAGGGGGGCGAATGAGCAGTTCTTC.

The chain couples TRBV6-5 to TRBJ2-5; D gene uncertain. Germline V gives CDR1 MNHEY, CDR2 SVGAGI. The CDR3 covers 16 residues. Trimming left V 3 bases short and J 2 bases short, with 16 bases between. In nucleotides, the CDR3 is TGTGCCAGCAGTTATCACCCATATGCCGGGCAAGAGACCCAGTACTTC. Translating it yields CASSYHPYAGQETQYF.

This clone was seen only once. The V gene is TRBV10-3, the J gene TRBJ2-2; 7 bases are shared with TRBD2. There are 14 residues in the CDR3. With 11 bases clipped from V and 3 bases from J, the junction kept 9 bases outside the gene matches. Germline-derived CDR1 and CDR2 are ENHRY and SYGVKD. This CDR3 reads CASRGTTDTGELFF. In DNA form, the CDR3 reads TGTGCCTCGCGGGGGACTACCGACACCGGGGAGCTGTTTTTT.

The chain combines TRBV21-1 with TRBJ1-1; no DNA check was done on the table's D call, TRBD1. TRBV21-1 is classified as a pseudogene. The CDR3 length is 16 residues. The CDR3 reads CASSNVTGEVWTEAFF. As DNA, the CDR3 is TGTGCCAGCAGCAACGTGACAGGGGAAGTTTGGACTGAAGCTTTCTTT.

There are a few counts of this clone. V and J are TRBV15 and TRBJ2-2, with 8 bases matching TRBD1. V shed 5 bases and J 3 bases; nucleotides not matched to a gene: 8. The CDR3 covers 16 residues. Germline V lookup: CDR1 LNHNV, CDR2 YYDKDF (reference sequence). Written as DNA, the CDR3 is TGTGCCACCAGCGTCCAGGGGGCGTTGGACACCGGGGAGCTGTTTTTT. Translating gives CATSVQGALDTGELFF.

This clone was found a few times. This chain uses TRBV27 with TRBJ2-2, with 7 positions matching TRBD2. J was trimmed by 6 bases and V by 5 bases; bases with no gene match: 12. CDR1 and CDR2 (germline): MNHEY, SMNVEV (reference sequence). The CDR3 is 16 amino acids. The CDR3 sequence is CASSPTPGLVPGELFF. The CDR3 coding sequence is TGTGCCAGCAGTCCAACCCCAGGACTAGTCCCCGGGGAGCTGTTTTTT.

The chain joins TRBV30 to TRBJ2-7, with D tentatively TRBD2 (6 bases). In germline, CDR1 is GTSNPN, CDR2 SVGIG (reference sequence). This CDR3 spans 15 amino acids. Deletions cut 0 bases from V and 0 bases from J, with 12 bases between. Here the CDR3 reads CAWSVLLAASYEQYF. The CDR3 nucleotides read TGTGCCTGGAGTGTACTACTAGCCGCCTCCTACGAGCAGTACTTC.

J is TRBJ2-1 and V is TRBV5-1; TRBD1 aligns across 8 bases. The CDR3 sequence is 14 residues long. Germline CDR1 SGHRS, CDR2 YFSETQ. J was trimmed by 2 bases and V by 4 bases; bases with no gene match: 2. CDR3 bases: TGCGCCAGCAGCAAGGGACAGGCCTACAATGAGCAGTTCTTC. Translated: CASSKGQAYNEQFF.

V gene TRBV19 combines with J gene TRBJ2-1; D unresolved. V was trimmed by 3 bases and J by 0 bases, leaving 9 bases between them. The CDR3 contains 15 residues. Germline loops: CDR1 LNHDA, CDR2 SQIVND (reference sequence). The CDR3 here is CASSITSSSYNEQFF. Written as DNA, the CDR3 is TGTGCCAGTAGTATTACTTCGAGCTCCTACAATGAGCAGTTCTTC.

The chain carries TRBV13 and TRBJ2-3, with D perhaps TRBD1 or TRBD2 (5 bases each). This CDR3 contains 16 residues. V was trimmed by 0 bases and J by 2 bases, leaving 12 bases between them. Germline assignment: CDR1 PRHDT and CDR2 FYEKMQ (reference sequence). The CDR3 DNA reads TGTGCCAGCAGCTTAGGTGGGGGATTTCACACAGATACGCAGTATTTT. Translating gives CASSLGGGFHTDTQYF.

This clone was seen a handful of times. CDR3 region: CASSLAGNNEQFF. For the CDR3, the DNA is TGTGCCAGCAGCTTAGCAGGGAACAATGAGCAGTTCTTC. The chain employs TRBV7-9 and TRBJ2-1; D is unclear. V lost 0 bases, J lost 5 bases, and 5 bases lay in between. The CDR3 runs to 13 residues. The germline V gene encodes CDR1 SEHNR and CDR2 FQNEAQ (reference sequence). Supplemented by reference TRBV7-9 and TRBJ2-1, the full variable domain reads DTGVSQNPRHKITKRGQNVTFRCDPISEHNRLYWYRQTLGQGPEFLTYFQNEAQLEKSRLLSDRFSAERPKGSFSTLEIQRTEQGDSAMYLCASSLAGNNEQFFGPGTRLTVL.

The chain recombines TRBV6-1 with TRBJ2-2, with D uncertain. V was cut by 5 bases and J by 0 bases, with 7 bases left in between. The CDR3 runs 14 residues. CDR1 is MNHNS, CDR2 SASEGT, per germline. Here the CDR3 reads CASSLATNTGELFF. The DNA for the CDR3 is TGTGCCAGCAGTCTGGCAACGAACACCGGGGAGCTGTTTTTT.

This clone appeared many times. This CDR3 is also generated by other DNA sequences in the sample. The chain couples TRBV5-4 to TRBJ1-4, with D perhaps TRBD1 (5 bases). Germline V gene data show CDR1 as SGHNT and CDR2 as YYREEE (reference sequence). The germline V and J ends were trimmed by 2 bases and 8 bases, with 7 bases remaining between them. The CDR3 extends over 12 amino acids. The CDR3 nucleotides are TGTGCCAGCAGCTTCCGGGGGGAAAAACTGTTTTTT. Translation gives CASSFRGEKLFF.

This CDR3 reads CASSPLYGVSYEQYF. Written as DNA, the CDR3 is TGTGCCAGTAGTCCCCTATACGGGGTTTCCTACGAGCAGTACTTC. This sequence joins TRBV19 and TRBJ2-7; weak D call: TRBD2 (5 bases). V dropped 5 bases and J dropped 1 base, with 15 bases sitting between them. In germline, CDR1 is LNHDA, CDR2 SQIVND (reference sequence). The CDR3 spans 15 residues. Drawing the rest from reference TRBV19 and TRBJ2-7, the complete variable domain is DGGITQSPKYLFRKEGQNVTLSCEQNLNHDAMYWYRQDPGQGLRLIYYSQIVNDFQKGDIAEGYSVSREKKESFPLTVTSAQKNPTAFYLCASSPLYGVSYEQYFGPGTRLTVT.

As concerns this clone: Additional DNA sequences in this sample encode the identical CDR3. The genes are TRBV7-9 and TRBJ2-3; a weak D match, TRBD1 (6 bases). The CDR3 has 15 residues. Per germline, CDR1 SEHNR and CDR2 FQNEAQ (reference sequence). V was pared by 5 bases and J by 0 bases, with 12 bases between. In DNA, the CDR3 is TGTGCCAGCAGCCCCCCAGGGGTGAGCACAGATACGCAGTATTTT. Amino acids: CASSPPGVSTDTQYF.

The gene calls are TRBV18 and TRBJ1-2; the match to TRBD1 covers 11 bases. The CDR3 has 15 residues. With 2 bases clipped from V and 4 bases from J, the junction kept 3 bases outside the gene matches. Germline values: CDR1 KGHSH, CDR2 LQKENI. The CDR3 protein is CASSPGQGACYGYTF. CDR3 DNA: TGTGCCAGCTCACCAGGACAGGGGGCTTGCTATGGCTACACCTTC.

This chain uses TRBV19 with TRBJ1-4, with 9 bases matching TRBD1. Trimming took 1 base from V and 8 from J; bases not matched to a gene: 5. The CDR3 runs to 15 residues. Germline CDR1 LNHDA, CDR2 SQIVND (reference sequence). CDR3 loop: CASSIAGTGKEKLFF. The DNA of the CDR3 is TGTGCCAGTAGTATAGCCGGGACAGGGAAAGAAAAACTGTTTTTT.

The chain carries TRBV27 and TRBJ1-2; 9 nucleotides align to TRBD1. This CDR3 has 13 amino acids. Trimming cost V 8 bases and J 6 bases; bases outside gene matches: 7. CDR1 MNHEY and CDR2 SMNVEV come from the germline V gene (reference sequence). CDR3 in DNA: TGTGCCAGCCAACCGGGACAGGGACATGGCTACACCTTC. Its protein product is CASQPGQGHGYTF.

The CDR3 region has the DNA TGTGCCAGCAGCCAAGGCTACAAAAGCACAGATACGCAGTATTTT. Amino acids: CASSQGYKSTDTQYF. The genes are TRBV14 and TRBJ2-3; D unresolved. The CDR3 length is 15 residues. Trimming took off 1 base at V and 0 bases at J, with 8 bases between the two ends. Germline values: CDR1 SGHDN, CDR2 FVKESK.

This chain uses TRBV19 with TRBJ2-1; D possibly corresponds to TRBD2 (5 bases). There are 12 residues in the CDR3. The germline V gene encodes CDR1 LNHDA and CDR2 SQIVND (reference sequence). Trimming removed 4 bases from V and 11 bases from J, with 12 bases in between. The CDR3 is CASSTDGLQQFF. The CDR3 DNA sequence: TGTGCCAGTAGTACTGACGGACTCCAGCAGTTCTTC. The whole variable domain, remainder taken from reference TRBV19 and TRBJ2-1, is DGGITQSPKYLFRKEGQNVTLSCEQNLNHDAMYWYRQDPGQGLRLIYYSQIVNDFQKGDIAEGYSVSREKKESFPLTVTSAQKNPTAFYLCASSTDGLQQFFGPGTRLTVL.

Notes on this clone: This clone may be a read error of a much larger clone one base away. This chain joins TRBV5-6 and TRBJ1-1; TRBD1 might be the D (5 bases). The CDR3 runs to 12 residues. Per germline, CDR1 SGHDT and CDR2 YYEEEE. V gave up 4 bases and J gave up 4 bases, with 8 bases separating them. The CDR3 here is CASSPGGTEAFF. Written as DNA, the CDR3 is TGTGCCAGCAGCCCCGGGGGCACTGAAGCTTTCTTT.

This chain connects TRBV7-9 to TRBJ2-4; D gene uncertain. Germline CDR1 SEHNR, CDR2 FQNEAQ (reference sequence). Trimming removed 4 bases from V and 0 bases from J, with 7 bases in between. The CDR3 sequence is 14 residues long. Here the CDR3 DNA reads TGTGCCAGCAGCTGCCAAGAAGCCAAAAACATTCAGTACTTC. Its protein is CASSCQEAKNIQYF.

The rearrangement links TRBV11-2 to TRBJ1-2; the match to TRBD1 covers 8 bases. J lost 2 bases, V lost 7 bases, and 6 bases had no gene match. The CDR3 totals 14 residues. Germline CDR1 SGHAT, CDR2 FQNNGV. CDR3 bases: TGTGCCAGCACGGGGACAGGCCTAAACTATGGCTACACCTTC. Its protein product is CASTGTGLNYGYTF.